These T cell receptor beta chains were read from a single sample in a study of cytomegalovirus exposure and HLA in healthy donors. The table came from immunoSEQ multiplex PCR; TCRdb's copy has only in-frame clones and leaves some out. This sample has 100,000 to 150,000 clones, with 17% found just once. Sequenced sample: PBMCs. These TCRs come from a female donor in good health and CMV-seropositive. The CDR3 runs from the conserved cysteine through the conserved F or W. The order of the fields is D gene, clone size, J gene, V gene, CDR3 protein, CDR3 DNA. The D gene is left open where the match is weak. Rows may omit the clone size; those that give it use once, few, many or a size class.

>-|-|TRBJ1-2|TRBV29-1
CSVGQDGYTF
TGCAGCGTGGGGCAGGACGGCTACACCTTC
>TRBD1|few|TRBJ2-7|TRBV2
CASKTGTGPYEQYF
TGTGCCAGCAAAACCGGGACAGGGCCCTACGAGCAGTACTTC
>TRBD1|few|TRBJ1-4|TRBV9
CASSVGQGGEKLFF
TGTGCCAGCAGCGTTGGACAGGGAGGGGAAAAACTGTTTTTT
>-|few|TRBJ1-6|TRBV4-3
CASSQGPVGGEDNSPLHF
TGCGCCAGCAGCCAAGGTCCTGTTGGAGGGGAGGATAATTCACCCCTCCACTTT
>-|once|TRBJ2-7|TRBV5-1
CASSSTTDGYEQYF
TGCGCCAGCAGCTCAACGACTGATGGCTACGAGCAGTACTTC
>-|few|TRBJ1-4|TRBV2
CASRVWGGGEKLFF
TGTGCCAGCAGGGTCTGGGGGGGAGGAGAAAAACTGTTTTTT
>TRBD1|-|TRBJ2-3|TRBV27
CASGRYRGPGDTQYF
TGTGCCAGCGGACGTTACAGGGGGCCAGGGGATACGCAGTATTTT
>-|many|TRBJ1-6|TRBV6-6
CASSPGPEGSPLHF
TGTGCCAGCAGTCCCGGCCCCGAGGGTTCACCCCTCCACTTT
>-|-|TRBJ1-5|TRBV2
CASRSGRYSNQPQHF
TGTGCCAGCAGGTCAGGCAGATATAGCAATCAGCCCCAGCATTTT
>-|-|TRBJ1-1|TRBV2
CASIWGGFTEAFF
TGTGCCAGCATTTGGGGCGGCTTTACTGAAGCTTTCTTT
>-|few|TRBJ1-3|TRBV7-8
CASSWVAHGGNTIYF
TGTGCCAGCAGCTGGGTTGCGCACGGGGGGAACACCATATATTTT
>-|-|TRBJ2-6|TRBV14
CASSQKSGRAGANVLTF
TGTGCCAGCAGCCAAAAAAGTGGCCGGGCTGGGGCCAACGTCCTGACTTTC
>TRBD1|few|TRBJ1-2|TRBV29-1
CSVGRGHDYTF
TGCAGCGTTGGGAGGGGGCACGACTACACCTTC
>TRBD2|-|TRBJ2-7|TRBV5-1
CASRYSTGGLSEQYF
TGCGCCAGCAGGTATAGTACGGGGGGGCTCTCCGAGCAGTACTTC
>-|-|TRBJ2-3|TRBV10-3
CAISARDTQYF
TGTGCCATCAGTGCCCGGGATACGCAGTATTTT
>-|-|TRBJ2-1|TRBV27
CASQFSGVYNEQFF
TGTGCCAGCCAGTTTAGCGGAGTCTACAATGAGCAGTTCTTC
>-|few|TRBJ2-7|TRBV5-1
CASSLVPDRTGYEQYF
TGCGCCAGCAGCTTGGTACCGGACAGAACAGGATACGAGCAGTACTTC
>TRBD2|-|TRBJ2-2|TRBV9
CASSDTSGGFSTGELFF
TGTGCCAGCAGCGACACTAGCGGGGGGTTTAGCACCGGGGAGCTGTTTTTT
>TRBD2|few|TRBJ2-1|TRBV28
CASKAGGREFF
TGTGCCAGCAAAGCGGGGGGGCGTGAGTTCTTC
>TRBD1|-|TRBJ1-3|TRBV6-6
CASSSKGAKGNTIYF
TGTGCCAGCAGTTCTAAGGGGGCTAAAGGAAACACCATATATTTT
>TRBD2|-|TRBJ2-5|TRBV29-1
CSGGLAEMYQETQYF
TGCAGCGGGGGCCTAGCGGAGATGTACCAAGAGACCCAGTACTTC
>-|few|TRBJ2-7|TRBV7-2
CASSLRSGRSSYEQYF
TGTGCCAGCAGCCTCCGAAGCGGCCGAAGCTCCTACGAGCAGTACTTC
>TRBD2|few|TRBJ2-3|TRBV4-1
CASSQARASGGSDTQYF
TGCGCCAGCAGCCAAGCACGCGCTAGCGGGGGGTCAGATACGCAGTATTTT
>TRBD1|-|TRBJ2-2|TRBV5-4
CATNHLGQGNTGELFF
TGTGCCACCAACCACTTGGGACAGGGAAACACCGGGGAGCTGTTTTTT
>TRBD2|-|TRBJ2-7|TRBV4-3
CASSQLAGGPSYEQYF
TGCGCCAGCAGCCAATTAGCGGGAGGGCCCTCCTACGAGCAGTACTTC
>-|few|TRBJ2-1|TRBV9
CASSVGGPTSGEQFF
TGTGCCAGCAGCGTAGGCGGACCGACTAGTGGGGAGCAGTTCTTC
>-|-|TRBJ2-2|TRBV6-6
CASSPTVTGELFF
TGTGCCAGCAGTCCTACGGTAACCGGGGAGCTGTTTTTT
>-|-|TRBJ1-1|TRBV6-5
CASSSQGLNTEAFF
TGTGCCAGCAGTTCACAGGGACTGAACACTGAAGCTTTCTTT
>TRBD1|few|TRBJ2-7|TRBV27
CASSLSLGTGTDYEQYF
TGTGCCAGCAGTTTATCTTTGGGGACAGGTACTGATTACGAGCAGTACTTC
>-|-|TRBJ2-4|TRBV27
CASSSCYF
TGTGCCAGCAGTTCATGTTACTTC
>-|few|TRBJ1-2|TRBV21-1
CASSVRITGEWDGYTF
TGTGCCAGCAGCGTACGGATAACAGGTGAATGGGATGGCTACACCTTC
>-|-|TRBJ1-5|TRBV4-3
CASSQDSDQPQHF
TGCGCCAGCAGCCAAGACAGCGATCAGCCCCAGCATTTT
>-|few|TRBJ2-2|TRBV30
CAWSTTGTGELFF
TGTGCCTGGAGTACCACAGGGACCGGGGAGCTGTTTTTT
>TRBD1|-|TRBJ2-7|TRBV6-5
CASSEQGAIYEQYF
TGTGCCAGCAGTGAACAGGGGGCTATATACGAGCAGTACTTC
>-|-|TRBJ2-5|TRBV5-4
CASSLGTSSETQYF
TGTGCCAGCAGCTTGGGTACTAGCTCAGAGACCCAGTACTTC
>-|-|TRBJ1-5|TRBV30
CAWSVQLDQPQHF
TGTGCCTGGAGTGTACAATTGGATCAGCCCCAGCATTTT
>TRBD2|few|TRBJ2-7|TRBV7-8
CASRPALSGGSSYEQYF
TGTGCCAGCAGGCCTGCCTTGAGCGGGGGGAGCTCCTACGAGCAGTACTTC
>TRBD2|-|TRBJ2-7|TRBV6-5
CASSYYRGSVYEQYF
TGTGCCAGCAGTTACTACCGCGGGAGTGTCTACGAGCAGTACTTC
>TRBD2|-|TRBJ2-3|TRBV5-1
CASSLFLAGGRDTQYF
TGCGCCAGCAGCTTGTTCCTAGCGGGTGGTAGGGATACGCAGTATTTT
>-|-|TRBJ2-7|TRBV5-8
CASSLHDGTGFYEQYF
TGTGCCAGCAGCCTCCACGACGGGACTGGATTTTACGAGCAGTACTTC
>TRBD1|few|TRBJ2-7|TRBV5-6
CASSLGQGAREQYF
TGTGCCAGCAGCTTGGGACAGGGGGCTCGCGAGCAGTACTTC
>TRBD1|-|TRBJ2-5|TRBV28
CASSWRQGAGGETQYF
TGTGCCAGCAGTTGGAGACAGGGGGCTGGGGGAGAGACCCAGTACTTC
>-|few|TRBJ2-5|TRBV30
CAWSAAGPFGETQYF
TGTGCCTGGAGTGCGGCGGGACCCTTCGGGGAGACCCAGTACTTC
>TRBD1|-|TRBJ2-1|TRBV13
CASSFIDRETYNEQFF
TGTGCCAGCAGCTTCATAGACAGGGAAACCTACAATGAGCAGTTCTTC
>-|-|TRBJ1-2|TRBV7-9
CASSPGTSGYGYTF
TGTGCCAGCAGCCCCGGGACATCGGGCTATGGCTACACCTTC
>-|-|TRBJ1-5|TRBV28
CASSLTYSNQPQHF
TGTGCCAGCAGTTTGACCTACAGTAATCAGCCCCAGCATTTT
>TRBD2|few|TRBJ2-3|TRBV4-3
CASSQVFSGAMGDTQYF
TGCGCCAGCAGCCAAGTATTTAGCGGGGCCATGGGAGATACGCAGTATTTT
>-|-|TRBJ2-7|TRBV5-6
CASSLPGYEQYF
TGTGCCAGCAGCTTGCCGGGATACGAGCAGTACTTC
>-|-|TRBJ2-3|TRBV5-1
CASSFQGTDTQYF
TGCGCCAGCAGCTTTCAGGGTACAGATACGCAGTATTTT
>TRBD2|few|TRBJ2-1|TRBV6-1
CASSEARRLAFNEQFF
TGTGCCAGCAGTGAAGCTCGGAGACTAGCGTTCAATGAGCAGTTCTTC
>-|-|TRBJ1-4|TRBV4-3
CASSQGTGSQEKLFF
TGCGCCAGCAGCCAAGGAACCGGGAGCCAGGAAAAACTGTTTTTT
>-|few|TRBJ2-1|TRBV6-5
CASSEQGSYNEQFF
TGTGCCAGCAGCGAACAGGGCTCCTACAATGAGCAGTTCTTC
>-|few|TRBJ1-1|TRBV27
CASSLVGTTEAFF
TGTGCCAGCAGTTTGGTTGGGACTACTGAAGCTTTCTTT